This T cell receptor (beta chain) was identified during a study of Graves' ophthalmopathy and Graves' hyperthyroidism. Study-wide context: The study drew peripheral blood at initial diagnosis, before any treatment. Study findings and constraints: Most expanded thyroid clonotypes above 0.001 frequency also appeared in blood.

The CDR3 consists of 12 residues. V was trimmed by 5 bases and J by 8 bases, leaving 12 bases between them. Germline assignment: CDR1 SNHLY and CDR2 FYNNEI. Excluded were patients with other autoimmune diseases, uncontrolled infections, pregnancy or lactation. Clinicians made diagnoses from clinical symptoms, serum thyroxine, TRAb, thyroid ultrasound and orbital computed tomography. This clonotype has at least ten counts. The antigen remains undetermined. RNA transcripts served as template for amplifying TCR beta CDR3 sequences. A first-round RT-PCR used HTBI primers, followed by a second-round multiplex PCR. TCRdb called the multiplex PCR reads again in MiXCR, with one record for every CDR3 protein. The sample has approximately 640,000 distinct CDR3 sequences; about two fifths are singletons.

Sequencing used peripheral blood. V is TRBV2 and J is TRBJ1-2, with D hard to call. This sequence was found in an adult man with Graves' ophthalmopathy. CDR3 coding DNA: TGTGCCAGCAGTAGGGTGAATAGGGGCTACACCTTC. The encoded protein is CASSRVNRGYTF. The variable domain in full, completed from reference TRBV2 and TRBJ1-2, reads EPEVTQTPSHQVTQMGQEVILRCVPISNHLYFYWYRQILGQKVEFLVSFYNNEISEKSEIFDDQFSVERPDGSNFTLKIRSTKLEDSAMYFCASSRVNRGYTFGSGTRLTVV.